This T cell receptor (beta chain) stems from a study of blood T cells in healthy people across ages. Each donor was a healthy Caucasian individual from Russia, aged roughly 6 to 95. There were at least 6 micrograms of total RNA extracted from every sample. With 4 bases removed from V and 4 bases from J, the gap between germline ends came to 13 bases. The CDR3 loop spans 13 amino acids. The germline V gene encodes CDR1 GTSNPN and CDR2 SVGIG (reference sequence). Regarding the study as a whole: Roughly linear declines in TCR beta diversity per million T cells occurred with age.

The table lists this clonotype with a count of one. What it binds is unknown. Using a J-beta primer mix together with a sample-barcoded 5' primer, a second PCR was run for 7 to 11 cycles. Every cDNA molecule bore a tag from a template-switch adaptor containing 12 random nucleotides. TCRdb redid the calling of the 5' RACE reads with MiXCR, one entry per CDR3 protein. Of approximately 1,100,000 distinct CDR3 sequences listed, over 35% are singletons. The clonotype comes from an older woman in good health. J is TRBJ1-1 and V is TRBV30; a possible D gene is TRBD1 (6 bases). The specimen was blood. For the CDR3, the DNA is TGTGCCTGGACCCTTACAGGGTTCACTGAAGCTTTCTTT. Protein: CAWTLTGFTEAFF.